Described below is a single TCR beta chain sequence and its context. The CDR3 runs 14 residues. Germline values: CDR1 LNHDA, CDR2 SQIVND (reference sequence). V gave up 2 bases and J gave up 5 bases, with 12 bases separating them. TCRdb's copy holds only in-frame clones and misses some; the assay was immunoSEQ multiplex PCR. The profile shows approximately 200,000 clones, about 90% of them singletons. The data belong to a study of blood T cell repertoires in COVID-19. Turning to the study itself: Sites across the United States, Italy and Spain contributed samples from acute and convalescent COVID-19. PBMCs, B-cell-depleted T cells, or T cells provided the cDNA or gDNA that made up the material.

The sequence derives from a woman between 45 and 65 years old with acute or convalescent COVID-19. The chain has TRBV19 and TRBJ1-2; maybe TRBD1 (6 bases). Specimen: peripheral blood. The CDR3 sequence: CASSIRQEIYGYTF. The CDR3 region has the DNA TGTGCCAGTAGTATAAGACAGGAGATTTATGGCTACACCTTC.